This T cell receptor beta chain was found in a study of T cell responses to AZD1222 COVID-19 vaccine. Findings and caveats of the study: Reportedly, nearly half of unique spike TCRs recognized epitopes outside B.1.351/B.1.1.7 mutations. Following two doses of AZD1222, Spike-specific TCR breadth and depth rose. Donors were largely white British and mainly female; clonal diversity was possibly underestimated.

As for this clone: The antigen remains undetermined.

Profiling relied on immunoSEQ multiplex PCR, and the TCRdb table lists in-frame clones only, not all of them. The data show around 150,000 clones, with approximately 90% seen just once and approximately 4.5% held by the top ten. V lost 4 bases and J 8 bases, leaving 14 bases between the germline ends. There are 14 residues in the CDR3. The germline gives CDR1 SEHNR, CDR2 FQNEAQ (reference sequence). This specimen consisted of peripheral blood, obtained 28 days after the second AZD1222 dose. The rearrangement uses TRBV7-9 and TRBJ1-4; tentatively, D is TRBD1 (5 bases). This receptor was obtained from an adult who received the AZD1222 COVID-19 vaccine. The CDR3 DNA reads as TGTGCCAGCAGCTCCCGACAGAATAACGAAAAACTGTTTTTT. Translating it yields CASSSRQNNEKLFF.